Given below is one TCR beta chain in context. TCRdb keeps only in-frame clones here, not all; method: immunoSEQ multiplex PCR. The table has more than 80,000 clones, around 96% seen once; the top ten hold 0.3% to 0.35%. With 1 base clipped from V and 5 bases from J, the junction kept 2 bases outside the gene matches. The germline V gene encodes CDR1 GTSNPN and CDR2 SVGIG (reference sequence). This CDR3 comprises 13 residues. This entry comes from a study of technical replicates of blood from a handful of donors. This sequence was found in a human donor in good health. Specimen: T cells isolated from PBMCs. The chain combines TRBV30 with TRBJ2-3; 8 bases align to TRBD2. CDR3 sequence: CAWSGLAGDTQYF. The CDR3 DNA follows: TGTGCCTGGAGTGGTCTAGCGGGAGATACGCAGTATTTT.